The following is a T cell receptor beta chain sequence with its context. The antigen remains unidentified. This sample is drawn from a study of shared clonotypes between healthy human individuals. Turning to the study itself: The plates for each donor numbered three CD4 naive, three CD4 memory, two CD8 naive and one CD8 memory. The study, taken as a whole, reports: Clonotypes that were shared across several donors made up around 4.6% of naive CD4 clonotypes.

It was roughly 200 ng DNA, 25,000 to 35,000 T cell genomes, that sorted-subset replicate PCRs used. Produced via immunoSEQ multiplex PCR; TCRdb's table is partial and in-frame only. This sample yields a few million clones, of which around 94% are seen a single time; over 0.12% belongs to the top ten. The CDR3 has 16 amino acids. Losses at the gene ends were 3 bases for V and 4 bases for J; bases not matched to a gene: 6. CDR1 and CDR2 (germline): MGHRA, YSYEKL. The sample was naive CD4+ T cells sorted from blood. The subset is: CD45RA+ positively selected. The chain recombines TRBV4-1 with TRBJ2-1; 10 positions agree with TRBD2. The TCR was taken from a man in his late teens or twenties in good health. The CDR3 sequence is CASSQDASGGYNEQFF. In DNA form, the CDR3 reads TGCGCCAGCAGCCAGGATGCTAGCGGGGGTTACAATGAGCAGTTCTTC.